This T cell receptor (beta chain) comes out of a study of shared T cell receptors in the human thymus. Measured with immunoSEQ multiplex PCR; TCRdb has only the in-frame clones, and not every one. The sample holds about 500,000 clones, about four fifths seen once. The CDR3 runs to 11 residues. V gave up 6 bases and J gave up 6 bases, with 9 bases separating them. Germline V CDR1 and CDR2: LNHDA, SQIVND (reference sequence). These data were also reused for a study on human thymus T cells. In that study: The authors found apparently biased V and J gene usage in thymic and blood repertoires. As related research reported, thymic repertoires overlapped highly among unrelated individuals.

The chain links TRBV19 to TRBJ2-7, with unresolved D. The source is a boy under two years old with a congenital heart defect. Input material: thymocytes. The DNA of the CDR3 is TGTGCCAGTAGGGCAGAATCCGAGCAGTACTTC. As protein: CASRAESEQYF.